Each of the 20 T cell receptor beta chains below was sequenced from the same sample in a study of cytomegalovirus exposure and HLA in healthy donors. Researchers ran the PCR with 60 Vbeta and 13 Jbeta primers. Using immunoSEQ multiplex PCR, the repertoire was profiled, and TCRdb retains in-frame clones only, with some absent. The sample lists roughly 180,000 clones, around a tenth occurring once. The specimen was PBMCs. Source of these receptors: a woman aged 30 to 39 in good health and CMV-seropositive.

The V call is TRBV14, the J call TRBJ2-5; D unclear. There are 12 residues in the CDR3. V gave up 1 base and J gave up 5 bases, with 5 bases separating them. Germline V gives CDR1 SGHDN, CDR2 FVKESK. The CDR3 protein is CASSQGRETQYF. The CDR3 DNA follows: TGTGCCAGCAGCCAAGGCCGGGAGACCCAGTACTTC.

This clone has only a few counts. The CDR3 loop reads CASSSAGTGGYNEQFF. Here the CDR3 DNA reads TGTGCCAGTAGTAGTGCCGGGACAGGGGGATACAATGAGCAGTTCTTC. J is TRBJ2-1 and V is TRBV19; 11 bases map to TRBD1. Germline CDR1 LNHDA, CDR2 SQIVND (reference sequence). The CDR3 runs to 16 residues. After removal of 4 bases from V and 4 bases from J, the junction contained 6 bases not matched to a gene.

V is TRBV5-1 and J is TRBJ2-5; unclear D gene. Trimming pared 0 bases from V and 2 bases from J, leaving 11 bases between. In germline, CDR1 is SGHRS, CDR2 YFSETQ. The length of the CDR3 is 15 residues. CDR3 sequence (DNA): TGCGCCAGCAGCTTGGCGGCCGGCAGGCAAGAGACCCAGTACTTC. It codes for CASSLAAGRQETQYF.

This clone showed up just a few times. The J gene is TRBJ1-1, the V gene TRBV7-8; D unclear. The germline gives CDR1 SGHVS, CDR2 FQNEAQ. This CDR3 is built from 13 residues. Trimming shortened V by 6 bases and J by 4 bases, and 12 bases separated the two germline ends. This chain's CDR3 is CASRGAESTEAFF. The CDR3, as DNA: TGTGCCAGCAGGGGAGCGGAGAGCACTGAAGCTTTCTTT.

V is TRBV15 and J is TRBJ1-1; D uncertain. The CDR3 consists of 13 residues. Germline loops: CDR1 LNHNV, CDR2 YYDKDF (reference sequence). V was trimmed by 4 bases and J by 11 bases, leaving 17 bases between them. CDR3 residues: CATSIRPNMEAFF. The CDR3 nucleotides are TGTGCCACCAGCATTCGACCAAATATGGAGGCTTTCTTT.

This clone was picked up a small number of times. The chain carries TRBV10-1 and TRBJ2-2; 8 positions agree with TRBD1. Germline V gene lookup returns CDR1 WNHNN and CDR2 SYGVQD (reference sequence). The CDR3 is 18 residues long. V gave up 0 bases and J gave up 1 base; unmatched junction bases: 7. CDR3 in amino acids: CASSESPIDRGNTGELFF. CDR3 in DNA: TGCGCCAGCAGTGAGTCGCCGATAGACAGGGGGAACACCGGGGAGCTGTTTTTT.

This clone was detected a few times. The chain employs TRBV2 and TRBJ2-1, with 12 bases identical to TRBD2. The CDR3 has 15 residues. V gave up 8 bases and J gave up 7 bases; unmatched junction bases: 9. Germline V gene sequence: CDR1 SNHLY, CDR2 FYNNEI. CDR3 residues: CASPRLAGEVNEQFF. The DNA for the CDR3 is TGTGCCAGCCCTAGACTAGCGGGAGAAGTGAATGAGCAGTTCTTC.

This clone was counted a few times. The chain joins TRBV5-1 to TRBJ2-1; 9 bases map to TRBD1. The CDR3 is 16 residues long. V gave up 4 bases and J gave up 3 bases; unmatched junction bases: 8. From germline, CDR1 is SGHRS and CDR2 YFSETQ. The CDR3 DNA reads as TGCGCCAGCAGCCCCCGGGGGACAGGGAACTACAATGAGCAGTTCTTC. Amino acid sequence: CASSPRGTGNYNEQFF.

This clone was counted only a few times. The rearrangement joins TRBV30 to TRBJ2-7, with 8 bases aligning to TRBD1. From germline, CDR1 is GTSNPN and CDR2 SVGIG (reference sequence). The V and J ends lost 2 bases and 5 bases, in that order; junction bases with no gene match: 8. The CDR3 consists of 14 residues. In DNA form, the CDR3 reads TGTGCCTGGAGTTCAGGCAGGGGGCACCACGAGCAGTACTTC. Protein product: CAWSSGRGHHEQYF.

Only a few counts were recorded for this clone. The CDR3 protein is CASHQDRGRNYGYTF. The CDR3 DNA sequence: TGTGCCAGTCACCAGGACAGGGGGCGGAACTATGGCTACACCTTC. The chain uses TRBV2 and TRBJ1-2, with TRBD1 identical over 11 bases. The germline V gene encodes CDR1 SNHLY and CDR2 FYNNEI. The CDR3 loop spans 15 amino acids. With V trimmed by 9 bases and J by 2 bases, 8 bases remained unmatched.

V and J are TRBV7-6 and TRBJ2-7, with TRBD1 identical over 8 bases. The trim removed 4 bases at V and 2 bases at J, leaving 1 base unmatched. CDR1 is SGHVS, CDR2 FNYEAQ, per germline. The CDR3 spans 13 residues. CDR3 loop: CASSWGQAYEQYF. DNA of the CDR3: TGTGCCAGCAGCTGGGGACAGGCCTACGAGCAGTACTTC.

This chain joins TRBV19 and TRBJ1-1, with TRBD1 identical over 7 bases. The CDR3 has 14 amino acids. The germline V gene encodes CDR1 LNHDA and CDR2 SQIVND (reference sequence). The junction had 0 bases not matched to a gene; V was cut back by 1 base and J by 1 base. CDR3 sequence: CASSIGQGNTEAFF. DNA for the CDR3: TGTGCCAGTAGTATAGGACAGGGGAACACTGAAGCTTTCTTT.

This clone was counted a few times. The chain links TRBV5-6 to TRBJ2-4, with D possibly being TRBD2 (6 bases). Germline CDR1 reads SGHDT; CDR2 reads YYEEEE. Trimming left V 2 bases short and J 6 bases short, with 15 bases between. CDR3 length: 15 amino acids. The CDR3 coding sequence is TGTGCCAGCAGCTTAAGCGCGCTAGCGATAAACATTCAGTACTTC. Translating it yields CASSLSALAINIQYF.

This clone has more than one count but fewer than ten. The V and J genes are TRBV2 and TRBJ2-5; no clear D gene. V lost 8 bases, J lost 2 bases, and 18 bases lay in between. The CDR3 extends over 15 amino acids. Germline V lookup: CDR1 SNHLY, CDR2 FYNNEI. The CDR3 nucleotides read TGTGCCAGCTCAGCTGTGCGGAACACTCAAGAGACCCAGTACTTC. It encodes CASSAVRNTQETQYF. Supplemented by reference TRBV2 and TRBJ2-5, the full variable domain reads EPEVTQTPSHQVTQMGQEVILRCVPISNHLYFYWYRQILGQKVEFLVSFYNNEISEKSEIFDDQFSVERPDGSNFTLKIRSTKLEDSAMYFCASSAVRNTQETQYFGPGTRLLVL.

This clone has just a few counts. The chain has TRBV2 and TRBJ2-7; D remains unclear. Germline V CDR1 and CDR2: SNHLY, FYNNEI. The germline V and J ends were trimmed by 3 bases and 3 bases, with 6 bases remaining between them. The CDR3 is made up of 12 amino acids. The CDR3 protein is CASSESDYEQYF. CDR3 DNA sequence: TGTGCCAGCAGTGAGAGCGACTACGAGCAGTACTTC.

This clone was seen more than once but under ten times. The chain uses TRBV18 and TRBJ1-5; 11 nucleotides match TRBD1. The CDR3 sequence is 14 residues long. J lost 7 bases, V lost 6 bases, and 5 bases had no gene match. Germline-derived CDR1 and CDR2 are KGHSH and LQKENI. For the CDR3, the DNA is TGTGCCAGCTCTCCCGGGACAGGGGGGCAGCCCCAGCATTTT. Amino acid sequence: CASSPGTGGQPQHF.

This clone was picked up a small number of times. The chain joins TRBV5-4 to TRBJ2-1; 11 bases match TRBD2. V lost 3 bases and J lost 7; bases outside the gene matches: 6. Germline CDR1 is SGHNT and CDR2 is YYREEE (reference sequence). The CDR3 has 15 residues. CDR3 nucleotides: TGTGCCAGCAGCTCCAATAGCGGGAGGGTGAATGAGCAGTTCTTC. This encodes CASSSNSGRVNEQFF.

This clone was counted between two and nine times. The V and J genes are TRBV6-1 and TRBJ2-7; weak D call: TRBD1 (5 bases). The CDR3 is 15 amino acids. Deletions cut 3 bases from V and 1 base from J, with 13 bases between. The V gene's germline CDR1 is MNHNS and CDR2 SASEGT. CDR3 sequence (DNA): TGTGCCAGCAGTGATTTCCCAGGGCTATCCTACGAGCAGTACTTC. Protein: CASSDFPGLSYEQYF.

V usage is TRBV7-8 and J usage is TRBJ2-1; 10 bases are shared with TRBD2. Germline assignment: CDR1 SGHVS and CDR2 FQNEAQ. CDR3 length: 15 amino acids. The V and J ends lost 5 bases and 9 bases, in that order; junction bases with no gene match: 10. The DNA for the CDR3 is TGTGCCAGCAGCCGAGCCGGGACTAGCGCACCTGAGCAGTTCTTC. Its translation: CASSRAGTSAPEQFF.

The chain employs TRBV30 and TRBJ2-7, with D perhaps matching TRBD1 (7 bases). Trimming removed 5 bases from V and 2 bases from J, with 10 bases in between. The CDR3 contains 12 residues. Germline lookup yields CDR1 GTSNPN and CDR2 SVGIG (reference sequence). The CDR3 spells CAWGGGPYEQYF. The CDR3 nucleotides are TGTGCCTGGGGAGGGGGCCCCTACGAGCAGTACTTC.